The 17 T cell receptor beta chains below were found in one sample sequenced in a study of post-analysis software for immune sequencing data. The antigens for these receptors are not known. Prepared TCR beta cDNA libraries contained unique molecular identifiers. TCRdb reprocessed the PCR reads via MiXCR and lists one record per CDR3 protein. This sample carries roughly 730,000 distinct CDR3 sequences, less than 35% of them seen once, and the ten largest clones take approximately 0.55%. Study findings and constraints: Five TRBV segments occurring more often in patients than controls included TRBV5-6, TRBV5-1 and TRBV20-1.

Sequenced material: blood. Source of these receptors: a girl between 5 and 17 years old with multiple sclerosis.

This clonotype has more than one count but fewer than ten. V is TRBV20-1 and J is TRBJ2-1; D perhaps matches TRBD2 (5 bases). Trimming shortened V by 2 bases and J by 7 bases, and 15 bases separated the two germline ends. Germline-derived CDR1 and CDR2 are DFQATT and SNEGSKA (reference sequence). The CDR3 length is 14 residues. CDR3 nucleotides: TGCAGTGCTAGACACCCGGGGTCGGGGAATGAGCAGTTCTTC. Protein: CSARHPGSGNEQFF.

This clonotype was picked up many times. The rearrangement links TRBV5-6 to TRBJ2-1; 10 bases agree with TRBD1. The germline V gene has CDR1 SGHDT and CDR2 YYEEEE. The CDR3 consists of 16 residues. The trim removed 0 bases at V and 8 bases at J, leaving 8 bases unmatched. For the CDR3, the DNA is TGTGCCAGCAGCTTGGAGAGGGGACAGGGGATCGATGAGCAGTTCTTC. Translation: CASSLERGQGIDEQFF.

This clonotype has ten or more counts. The rearrangement links TRBV9 to TRBJ2-3; D call uncertain. The CDR3 spans 15 residues. Between the trimmed V and J ends, which lost 5 bases and 0 bases, there was a span of 13 bases. Per the germline V gene, CDR1 is SGDLS and CDR2 is YYNGEE. This CDR3 reads CASSLSSSSTDTQYF. In DNA form, the CDR3 reads TGTGCCAGCAGTCTCAGTTCTTCTAGCACAGATACGCAGTATTTT.

This chain joins TRBV7-2 and TRBJ1-5; 9 bases line up with TRBD1. Losses at the gene ends were 0 bases for V and 5 bases for J; bases not matched to a gene: 5. The CDR3 runs 16 residues. Looked up from germline, CDR1 is SGHTA and CDR2 is FQGNSA. The CDR3 DNA reads TGTGCCAGCAGCTTAGCGTGGGACAGGGAATATCAGCCCCAGCATTTT. Translated: CASSLAWDREYQPQHF.

V gene TRBV7-2 combines with J gene TRBJ1-1; 8 bases fit TRBD1. V trimming: 7 bases; J trimming: 0 bases; junction bases outside the gene matches: 13. CDR3 length equals 17 residues. Germline V lookup: CDR1 SGHTA, CDR2 FQGNSA. This CDR3 is CASIPTPDRVLNTEAFF. The DNA for the CDR3 is TGTGCCAGCATCCCCACCCCGGACAGGGTACTGAACACTGAAGCTTTCTTT.

A note on this clonotype: A read error may produce the germline difference seen at one junction end. This chain joins TRBV12-3 or TRBV12-4 and TRBJ2-3; possible D gene TRBD1, 6 bases. This CDR3 is 14 amino acids long. The CDR3 loop reads CASSFTDSSDTEYF. DNA of the CDR3: TGTGCCAGCAGTTTCACGGACAGTTCAGATACGGAGTATTTT.

The chain is built from TRBV24-1 and TRBJ1-2; D is ambiguous. The germline V gene encodes CDR1 KGHDR and CDR2 SFDVKD. This CDR3 is 15 amino acids long. Between the trimmed V and J ends, which lost 4 bases and 4 bases, there was a span of 15 bases. CDR3 amino acids: CATSEGPGKAYGYTF. CDR3 coding DNA: TGTGCCACCAGTGAGGGCCCCGGGAAAGCCTATGGCTACACCTTC.

V is TRBV10-3 and J is TRBJ2-1, with D tentatively TRBD2 (6 bases). CDR3 length equals 17 residues. Germline CDR1 is ENHRY and CDR2 is SYGVKD. V lost 6 bases and J 5 bases, leaving 23 bases between the germline ends. The CDR3 region is CAISPGRGRQRDNEQFF. The CDR3 DNA reads as TGTGCCATCAGCCCGGGGCGGGGTAGACAACGGGACAATGAGCAGTTCTTC.

Many counts were recorded for this clonotype. The rearrangement links TRBV4-3 to TRBJ2-7; 7 nucleotides align to TRBD2. Germline-derived CDR1 and CDR2 are LGHNA and YSLEER. The CDR3 loop spans 15 amino acids. Trimming at V came to 0 bases and at J to 3 bases, leaving 5 bases not matched to a gene. The CDR3 loop is CASSQEGRGGYEQYF. The CDR3 bases are TGCGCCAGCAGCCAAGAAGGTCGCGGGGGCTACGAGCAGTACTTC.

This chain joins TRBV11-2 and TRBJ2-5; 10 positions match TRBD2. This CDR3 region has 15 residues. Germline CDR1 reads SGHAT; CDR2 reads FQNNGV. Trimming at V came to 5 bases and at J to 1 base, leaving 4 bases not matched to a gene. CDR3 amino acids: CASSTRTSGQETQYF. The CDR3 nucleotides read TGTGCCAGCAGCACCCGGACTAGCGGCCAAGAGACCCAGTACTTC.

This sequence joins TRBV2 and TRBJ2-1, with D possibly TRBD1 on 6 matching bases. Gene TRBJ2-7 matches the end of the DNA better, so the J call may be wrong. Germline V CDR1 and CDR2: SNHLY, FYNNEI. The CDR3 contains 15 residues. As DNA, the CDR3 is TGTGCCAGCAGTGACAGGGGCAGCTCCTACAATGAGCAGTACTTC. Protein product: CASSDRGSSYNEQYF.

This clonotype was counted between two and nine times. The chain uses TRBV6-5 and TRBJ2-3; tentatively, D is TRBD2 (5 bases). V shed 5 bases and J shed 5 bases, with 14 bases lying between them. This CDR3 contains 14 residues. The V gene's germline CDR1 is MNHEY and CDR2 SVGAGI. For the CDR3, the DNA is TGTGCCAGCAGTCCGGGCTACGCGGGAGATACGCAGTATTTT. Amino acids: CASSPGYAGDTQYF.

This chain connects TRBV27 to TRBJ1-1; no firm D call. CDR3 length equals 13 residues. Per germline, CDR1 MNHEY and CDR2 SMNVEV (reference sequence). V gave up 6 bases and J gave up 4 bases, with 12 bases separating them. This CDR3 reads CASRPLVRTEAFF. CDR3 nucleotides: TGTGCCAGCAGGCCGTTGGTGCGCACTGAAGCTTTCTTT.

The V gene is TRBV7-2, the J gene TRBJ2-4; a weak D match, TRBD2 (5 bases). Trimming took off 5 bases at V and 0 bases at J, with 11 bases between the two ends. The CDR3 loop spans 15 amino acids. Germline V gene sequence: CDR1 SGHTA, CDR2 FQGNSA. The CDR3 region has the DNA TGTGCCAGCAGCCTACCGGGAATAGCCAAAAACATTCAGTACTTC. It encodes CASSLPGIAKNIQYF.

This chain uses TRBV20-1 with TRBJ2-5; D is undetermined. This CDR3 is built from 15 residues. V shed 6 bases and J shed 1 base, with 18 bases lying between them. Per the germline V gene, CDR1 is DFQATT and CDR2 is SNEGSKA (reference sequence). CDR3 region: CSARPFGTPQETQYF. The CDR3 nucleotides are TGCAGTGCCCGCCCCTTTGGCACTCCCCAAGAGACCCAGTACTTC.

This clonotype has only a few counts. The V gene is TRBV27, the J gene TRBJ2-5; 8 bases agree with TRBD1. The V segment lost 2 bases and the J segment 2 bases; nucleotides outside the gene matches: 4. Germline lookup yields CDR1 MNHEY and CDR2 SMNVEV (reference sequence). This CDR3 is built from 15 residues. The CDR3 DNA is TGTGCCAGCAGTTTAATGGGACAGGCGCAAGAGACCCAGTACTTC. This gives the protein CASSLMGQAQETQYF.

The count of this clonotype is one. J is TRBJ1-1 and V is TRBV5-1; D gene unclear. Germline values: CDR1 SGHRS, CDR2 YFSETQ. The CDR3 consists of 15 residues. Trimming took 3 bases from V and 1 from J, leaving 13 bases between them. Here the CDR3 reads CASSSGFMGNTEAFF. Written as DNA, the CDR3 is TGCGCCAGCAGCTCCGGCTTCATGGGGAACACTGAAGCTTTCTTT. The whole variable domain, remainder taken from reference TRBV5-1 and TRBJ1-1, is KAGVTQTPRYLIKTRGQQVTLSCSPISGHRSVSWYQQTPGQGLQFLFEYFSETQRNKGNFPGRFSGRQFSNSRSEMNVSTLELGDSALYLCASSSGFMGNTEAFFGQGTRLTVV.